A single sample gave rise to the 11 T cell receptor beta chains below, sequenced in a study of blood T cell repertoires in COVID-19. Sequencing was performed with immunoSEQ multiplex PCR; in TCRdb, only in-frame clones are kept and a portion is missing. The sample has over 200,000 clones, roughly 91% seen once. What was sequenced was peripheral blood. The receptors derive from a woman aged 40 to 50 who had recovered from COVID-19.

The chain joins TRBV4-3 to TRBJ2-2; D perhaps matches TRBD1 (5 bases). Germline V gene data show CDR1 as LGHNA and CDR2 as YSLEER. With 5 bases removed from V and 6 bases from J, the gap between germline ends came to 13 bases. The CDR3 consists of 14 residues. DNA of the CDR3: TGCGCCAGCAGCGTCCAGGGTGGCGCCGGGGAGCTGTTTTTT. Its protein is CASSVQGGAGELFF.

The chain's CDR3 is CSVEAGGEWGYTF. Here the CDR3 DNA reads TGCAGCGTTGAGGCCGGGGGGGAATGGGGCTACACCTTC. The V gene is TRBV29-1, the J gene TRBJ1-2; D possibly corresponds to TRBD1 (5 bases). Trimming left V 3 bases short and J 8 bases short, with 16 bases between. This CDR3 has 13 residues. Germline-derived CDR1 and CDR2 are SQVTM and ANQGSEA.

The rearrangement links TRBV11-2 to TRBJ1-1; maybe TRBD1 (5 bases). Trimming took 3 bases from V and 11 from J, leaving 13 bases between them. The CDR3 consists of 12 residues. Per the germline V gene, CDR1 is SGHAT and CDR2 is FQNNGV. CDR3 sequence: CASSFGRVGAFF. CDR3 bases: TGTGCCAGCAGCTTCGGCAGGGTAGGGGCTTTCTTT.

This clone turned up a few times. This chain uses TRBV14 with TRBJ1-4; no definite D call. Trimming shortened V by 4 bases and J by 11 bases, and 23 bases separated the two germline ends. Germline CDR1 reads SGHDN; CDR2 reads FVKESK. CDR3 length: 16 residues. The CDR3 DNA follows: TGTGCCAGCAGCCCCTCCTTCTTGGCGCCCCGGAGGAAACTGTTTTTT. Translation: CASSPSFLAPRRKLFF.

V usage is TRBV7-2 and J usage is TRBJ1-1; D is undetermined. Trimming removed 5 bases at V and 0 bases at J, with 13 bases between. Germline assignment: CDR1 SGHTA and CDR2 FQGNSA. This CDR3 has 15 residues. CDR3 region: CASSPGEAMNTEAFF. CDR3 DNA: TGTGCCAGCAGCCCCGGGGAGGCCATGAACACTGAAGCTTTCTTT.

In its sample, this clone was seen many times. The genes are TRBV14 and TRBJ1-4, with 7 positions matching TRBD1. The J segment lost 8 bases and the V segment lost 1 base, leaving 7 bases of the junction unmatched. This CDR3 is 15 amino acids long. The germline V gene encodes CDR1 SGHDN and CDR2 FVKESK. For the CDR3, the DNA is TGTGCCAGCAGCCAAGGAGCGACAGGGTGGGAAAAACTGTTTTTT. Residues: CASSQGATGWEKLFF.

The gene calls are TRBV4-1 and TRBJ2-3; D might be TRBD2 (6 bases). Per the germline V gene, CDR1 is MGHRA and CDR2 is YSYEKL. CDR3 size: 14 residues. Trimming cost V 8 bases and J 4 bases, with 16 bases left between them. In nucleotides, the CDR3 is TGCGCCAGCCGACTAGTCCCGGGGGCAGATACGCAGTATTTT. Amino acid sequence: CASRLVPGADTQYF.

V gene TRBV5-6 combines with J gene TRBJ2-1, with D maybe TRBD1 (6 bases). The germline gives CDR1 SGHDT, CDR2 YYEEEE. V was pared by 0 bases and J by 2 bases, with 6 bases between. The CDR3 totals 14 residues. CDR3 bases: TGTGCCAGCAGCTTGGACAGGGCCTACAATGAGCAGTTCTTC. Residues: CASSLDRAYNEQFF.

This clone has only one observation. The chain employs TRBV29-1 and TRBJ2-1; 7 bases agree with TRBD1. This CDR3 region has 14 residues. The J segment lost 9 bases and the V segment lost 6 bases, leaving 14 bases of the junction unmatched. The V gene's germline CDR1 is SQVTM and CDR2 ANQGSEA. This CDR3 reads CSVHKGARLPEQFF. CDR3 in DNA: TGCAGCGTGCATAAGGGGGCGCGGCTCCCTGAGCAGTTCTTC.

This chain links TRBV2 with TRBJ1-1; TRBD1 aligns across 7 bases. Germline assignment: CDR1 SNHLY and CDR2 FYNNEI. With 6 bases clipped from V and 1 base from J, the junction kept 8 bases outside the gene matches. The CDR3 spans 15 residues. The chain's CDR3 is CASRIQGMPNTEAFF. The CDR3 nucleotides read TGTGCCAGCAGGATACAGGGGATGCCGAACACTGAAGCTTTCTTT. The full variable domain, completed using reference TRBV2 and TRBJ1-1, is EPEVTQTPSHQVTQMGQEVILRCVPISNHLYFYWYRQILGQKVEFLVSFYNNEISEKSEIFDDQFSVERPDGSNFTLKIRSTKLEDSAMYFCASRIQGMPNTEAFFGQGTRLTVV.

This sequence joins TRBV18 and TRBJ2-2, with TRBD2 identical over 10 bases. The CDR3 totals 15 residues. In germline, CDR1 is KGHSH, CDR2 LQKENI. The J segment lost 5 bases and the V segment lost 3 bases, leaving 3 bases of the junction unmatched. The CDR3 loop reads CASSPPAGGTGELFF. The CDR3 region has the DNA TGTGCCAGCTCACCCCCAGCGGGGGGGACCGGGGAGCTGTTTTTT.